This record covers a single T cell receptor (beta chain). What it recognizes is unknown. The data belong to a study of T-cell memory formation after mild COVID-19. Findings and limits, study-wide: Largely, contracting CD4+ clones fell within CM and EM, and contracting CD8+ clones within EMRA. That cross-reactive memory joined was suggested by some responding clones appearing in pre-infection memory. In second-wave clones peaking day 37, SARS-CoV-2 specificity remained unconfirmed.

This CDR3 region has 16 residues. From germline, CDR1 is SQVTM and CDR2 ANQGSEA. Losses at the gene ends were 6 bases for V and 2 bases for J; bases not matched to a gene: 8. Sample barcodes and UMIs were carried by the TCR alpha and TCR beta cDNA libraries that 5'RACE generated with constant-segment primers. TCRdb reanalysed the 5' RACE reads using MiXCR and keeps one entry per CDR3 protein. The table shows some 600,000 distinct CDR3 sequences, with roughly a sixth occurring only once. The V gene is TRBV29-1, the J gene TRBJ2-5; the match to TRBD2 covers 14 bases. This receptor was obtained from an adult woman who had mild COVID-19 (a few samples of this study predate the infection). Cell type and time point are not known. The sequencing sample was made of PBMCs or a T cell subset sorted from them (not recorded which). In DNA, the CDR3 is TGCAGCGTCCCGACTAGCGGGAGGGCCTCTCAAGAGACCCAGTACTTC. Residues: CSVPTSGRASQETQYF. Combining the CDR3 with reference TRBV29-1 and TRBJ2-5 gives the whole variable domain SAVISQKPSRDICQRGTSLTIQCQVDSQVTMMFWYRQQPGQSLTLIATANQGSEATYESGFVIDKFPISRPNLTFSTLTVSNMSPEDSSIYLCSVPTSGRASQETQYFGPGTRLLVL.